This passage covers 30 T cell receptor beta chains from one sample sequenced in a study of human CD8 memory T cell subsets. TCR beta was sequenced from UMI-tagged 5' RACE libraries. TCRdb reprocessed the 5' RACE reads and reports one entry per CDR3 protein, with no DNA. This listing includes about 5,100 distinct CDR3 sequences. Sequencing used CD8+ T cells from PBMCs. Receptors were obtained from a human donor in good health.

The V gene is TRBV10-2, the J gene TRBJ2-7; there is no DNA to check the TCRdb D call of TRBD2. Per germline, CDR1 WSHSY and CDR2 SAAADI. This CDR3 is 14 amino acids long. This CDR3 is CASSSGGSNYEQYF.

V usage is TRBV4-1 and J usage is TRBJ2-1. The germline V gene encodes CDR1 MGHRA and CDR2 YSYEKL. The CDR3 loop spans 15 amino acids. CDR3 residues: CASSPPGASYNEQFF.

This chain's CDR3 is CASSSRTYEQYF. The chain employs TRBV6-6 and TRBJ2-7. CDR3 length equals 12 residues. The V gene's germline CDR1 is MNHNY and CDR2 SVGAGI (reference sequence).

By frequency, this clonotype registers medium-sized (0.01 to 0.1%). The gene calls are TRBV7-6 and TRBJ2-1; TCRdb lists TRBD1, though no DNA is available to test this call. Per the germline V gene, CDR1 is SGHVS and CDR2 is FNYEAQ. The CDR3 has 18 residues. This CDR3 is CASSLCIRDRDKCNEQFF.

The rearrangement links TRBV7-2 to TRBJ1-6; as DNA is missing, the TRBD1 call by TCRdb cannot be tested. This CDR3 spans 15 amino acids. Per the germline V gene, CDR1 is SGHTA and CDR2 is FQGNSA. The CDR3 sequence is CASSPDGMMGSPLHF.

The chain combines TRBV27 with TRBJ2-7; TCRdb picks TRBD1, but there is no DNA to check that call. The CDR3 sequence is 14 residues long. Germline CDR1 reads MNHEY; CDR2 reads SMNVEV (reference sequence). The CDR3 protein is CASSPRVGSYEQYF.

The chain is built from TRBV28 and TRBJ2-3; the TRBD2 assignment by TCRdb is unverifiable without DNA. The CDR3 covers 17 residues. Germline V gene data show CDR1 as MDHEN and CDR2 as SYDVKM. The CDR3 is CASSSSLAGGVTDTQYF.

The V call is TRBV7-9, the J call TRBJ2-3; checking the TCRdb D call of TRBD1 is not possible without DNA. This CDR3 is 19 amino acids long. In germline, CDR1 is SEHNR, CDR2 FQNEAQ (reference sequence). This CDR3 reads CASSPLLTGQGVSTDTQYF.

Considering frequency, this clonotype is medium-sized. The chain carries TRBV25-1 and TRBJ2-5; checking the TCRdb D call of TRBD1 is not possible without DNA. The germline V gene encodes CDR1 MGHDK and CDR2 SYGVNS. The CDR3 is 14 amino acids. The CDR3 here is CASSDQGQRQTQYF. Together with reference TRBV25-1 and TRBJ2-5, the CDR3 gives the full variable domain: EADIYQTPRYLVIGTGKKITLECSQTMGHDKMYWYQQDPGMELHLIHYSYGVNSTEKGDLSSESTVSRIRTEHFPLTLESARPSHTSQYLCASSDQGQRQTQYFGPGTRLLVL.

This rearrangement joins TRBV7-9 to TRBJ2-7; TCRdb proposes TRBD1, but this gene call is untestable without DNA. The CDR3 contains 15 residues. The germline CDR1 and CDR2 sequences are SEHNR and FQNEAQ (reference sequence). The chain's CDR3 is CASSSGGDTHYEQYF.

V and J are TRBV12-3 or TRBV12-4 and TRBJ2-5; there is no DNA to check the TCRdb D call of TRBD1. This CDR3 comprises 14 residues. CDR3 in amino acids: CASSLAGGFGTQYF.

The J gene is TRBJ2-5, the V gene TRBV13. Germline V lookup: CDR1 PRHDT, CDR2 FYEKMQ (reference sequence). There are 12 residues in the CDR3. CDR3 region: CASSSLMETQYF.

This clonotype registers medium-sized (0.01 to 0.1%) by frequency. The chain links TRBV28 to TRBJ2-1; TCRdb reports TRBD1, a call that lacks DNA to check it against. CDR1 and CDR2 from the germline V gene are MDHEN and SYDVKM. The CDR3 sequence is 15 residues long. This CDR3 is CASSGSGEVYNEQFF.

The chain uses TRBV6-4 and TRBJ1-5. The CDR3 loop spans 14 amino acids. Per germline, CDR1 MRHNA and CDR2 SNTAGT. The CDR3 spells CASSEGMGNQPQHF.

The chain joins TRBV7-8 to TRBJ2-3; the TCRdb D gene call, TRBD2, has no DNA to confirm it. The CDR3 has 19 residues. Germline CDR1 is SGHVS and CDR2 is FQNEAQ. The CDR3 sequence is CASSSEGLAGSTSTDTQYF.

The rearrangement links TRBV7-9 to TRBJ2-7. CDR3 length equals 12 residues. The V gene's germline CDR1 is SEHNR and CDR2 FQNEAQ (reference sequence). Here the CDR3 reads CASSLTMPEQYF.

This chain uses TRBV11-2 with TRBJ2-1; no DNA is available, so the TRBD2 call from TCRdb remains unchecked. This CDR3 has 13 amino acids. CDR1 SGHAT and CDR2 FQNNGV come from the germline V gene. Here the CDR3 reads CASSLGLGNEQFF.

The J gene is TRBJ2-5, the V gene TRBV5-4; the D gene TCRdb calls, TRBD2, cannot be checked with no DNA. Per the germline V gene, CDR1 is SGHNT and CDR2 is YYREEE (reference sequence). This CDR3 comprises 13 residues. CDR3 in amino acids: CASSPTSDETQYF.

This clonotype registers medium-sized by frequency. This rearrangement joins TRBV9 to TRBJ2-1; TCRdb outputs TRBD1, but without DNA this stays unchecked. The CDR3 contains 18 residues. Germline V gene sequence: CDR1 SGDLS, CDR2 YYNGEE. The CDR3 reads CASNQSPEGRSSYNEQFF. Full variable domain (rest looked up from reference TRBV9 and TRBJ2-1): DSGVTQTPKHLITATGQRVTLRCSPRSGDLSVYWYQQSLDQGLQFLIQYYNGEERAKGNILERFSAQQFPDLHSELNLSSLELGDSALYFCASNQSPEGRSSYNEQFFGPGTRLTVL.

CDR3 protein: CASSTRETNTGELFF. This sequence joins TRBV5-1 and TRBJ2-2; the D call of TRBD2 rests on TCRdb alone, since no DNA is present to check it. This CDR3 comprises 15 residues. Germline lookup yields CDR1 SGHRS and CDR2 YFSETQ.

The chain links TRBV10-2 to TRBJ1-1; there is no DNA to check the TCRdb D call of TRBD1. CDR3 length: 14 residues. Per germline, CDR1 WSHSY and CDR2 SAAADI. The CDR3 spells CASSDDGGSTEAFF.

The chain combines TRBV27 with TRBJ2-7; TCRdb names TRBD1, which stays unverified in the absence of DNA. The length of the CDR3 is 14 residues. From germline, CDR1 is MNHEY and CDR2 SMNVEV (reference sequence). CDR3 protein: CASSSTGSFYEQYF.

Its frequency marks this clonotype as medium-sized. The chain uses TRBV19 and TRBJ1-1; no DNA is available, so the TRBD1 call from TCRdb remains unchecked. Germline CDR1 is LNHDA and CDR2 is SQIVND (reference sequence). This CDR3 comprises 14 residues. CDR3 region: CASSVLQGGTEAFF.

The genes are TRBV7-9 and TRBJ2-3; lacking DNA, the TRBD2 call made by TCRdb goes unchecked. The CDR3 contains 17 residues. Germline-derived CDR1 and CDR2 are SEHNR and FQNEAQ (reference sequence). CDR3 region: CASSHARLAGSTDTQYF.

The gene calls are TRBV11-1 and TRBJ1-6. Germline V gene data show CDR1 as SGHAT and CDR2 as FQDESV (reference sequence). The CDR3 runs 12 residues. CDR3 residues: CASSLGSSPLHF.

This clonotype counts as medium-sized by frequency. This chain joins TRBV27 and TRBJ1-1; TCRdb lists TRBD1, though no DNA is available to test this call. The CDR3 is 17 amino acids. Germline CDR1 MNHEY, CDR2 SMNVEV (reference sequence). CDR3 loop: CASSLGDPGGLNTEAFF.

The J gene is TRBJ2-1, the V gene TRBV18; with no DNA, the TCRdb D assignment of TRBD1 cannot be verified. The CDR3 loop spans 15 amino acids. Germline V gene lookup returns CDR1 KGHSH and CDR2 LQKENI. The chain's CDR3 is CASSGTRSSYNEQFF.

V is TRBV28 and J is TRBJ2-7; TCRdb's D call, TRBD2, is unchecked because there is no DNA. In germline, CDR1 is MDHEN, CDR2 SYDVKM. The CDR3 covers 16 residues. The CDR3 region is CASSLRGGGLFDEQYF.

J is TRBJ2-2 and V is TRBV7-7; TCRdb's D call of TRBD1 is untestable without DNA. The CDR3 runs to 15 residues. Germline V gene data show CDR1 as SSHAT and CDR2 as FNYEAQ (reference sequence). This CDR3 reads CASSPNGGNTGELFF.

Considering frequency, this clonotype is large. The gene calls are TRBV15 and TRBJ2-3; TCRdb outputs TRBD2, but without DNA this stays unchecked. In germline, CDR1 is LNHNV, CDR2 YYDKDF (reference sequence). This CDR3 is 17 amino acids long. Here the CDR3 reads CATSRDSGGVVGDTQYF. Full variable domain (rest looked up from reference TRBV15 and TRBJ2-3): DAMVIQNPRYQVTQFGKPVTLSCSQTLNHNVMYWYQQKSSQAPKLLFHYYDKDFNNEADTPDNFQSRRPNTSFCFLDIRSPGLGDTAMYLCATSRDSGGVVGDTQYFGPGTRLTVL.